This entry lists 15 T cell receptor beta chains sequenced from one sample in a study of CD4+ T cells in melanoma (dated 2022 in TCRdb). The library was produced with the immunoSEQ multiplex PCR assay. TCRdb provides this immuneACCESS table in a form limited to in-frame rearrangements. Some clones are lacking; in checked studies, under half of them reflect an unresolved V gene, and why the rest are absent is not known. The table for this sample lists 15,000 to 20,000 clones; approximately 84% of them were counted only once. About 5.4% of the sample goes to the ten largest clones. Sequenced sample: cells from a culture (not recorded whether cultured in vitro). The origin of the receptors is a human donor with melanoma.

Notes on this clone: Distinct nucleotide sequences in the sample also encode this CDR3. The chain has TRBV11-2 and TRBJ2-7, with 11 bases fitting TRBD2. The V gene end was trimmed by 6 bases and the J gene end by 2 bases; junction bases not matched to a gene: 6. CDR1 and CDR2 from the germline V gene are SGHAT and FQNNGV. CDR3 length: 15 residues. The CDR3 here is CASRSTSGGPYEQYF. CDR3 DNA sequence: TGTGCCAGCAGATCCACTAGCGGGGGCCCCTACGAGCAGTACTTC.

The CDR3 loop reads CASTWTGSNSPLHF. The CDR3 DNA sequence: TGCGCCAGCACCTGGACAGGGAGTAATTCACCCCTCCACTTT. The chain combines TRBV5-1 with TRBJ1-6; the match to TRBD1 covers 8 bases. Germline-derived CDR1 and CDR2 are SGHRS and YFSETQ. The CDR3 consists of 14 residues. V shed 6 bases, J shed 6 bases, and the junction held 5 bases outside the gene matches. Variable domain in full (rest from reference TRBV5-1 and TRBJ1-6): KAGVTQTPRYLIKTRGQQVTLSCSPISGHRSVSWYQQTPGQGLQFLFEYFSETQRNKGNFPGRFSGRQFSNSRSEMNVSTLELGDSALYLCASTWTGSNSPLHFGNGTRLTVT.

V gene TRBV18 combines with J gene TRBJ1-5; D not certain. The germline CDR1 and CDR2 sequences are KGHSH and LQKENI. V was pared by 5 bases and J by 4 bases, with 12 bases between. This CDR3 spans 14 amino acids. CDR3 in amino acids: CASSSDGRNQPQHF. The CDR3 coding sequence is TGTGCCAGCTCATCGGACGGGAGAAATCAGCCCCAGCATTTT.

This chain joins TRBV10-2 and TRBJ1-4, with 7 positions matching TRBD1. J gave up 4 bases and V 5 bases, and 1 base lay outside the gene matches. The CDR3 spans 13 residues. Germline-derived CDR1 and CDR2 are WSHSY and SAAADI. The CDR3, as DNA: TGCGCCAGCAGTTGGGACAGTAATGAAAAACTGTTTTTT. It codes for CASSWDSNEKLFF.

The V gene is TRBV28, the J gene TRBJ1-6; D is ambiguous. The V end was cut by 2 bases, the J end by 7 bases, with 9 bases between. CDR3 length equals 14 residues. Germline loops: CDR1 MDHEN, CDR2 SYDVKM. The CDR3 DNA reads as TGTGCCAGCAGTTTAATTAGGGCAAATTCACCCCTCCACTTT. Residues: CASSLIRANSPLHF.

J is TRBJ2-7 and V is TRBV2; D is unclear. The CDR3 consists of 13 residues. Trimming took off 4 bases at V and 2 bases at J, with 9 bases between the two ends. Germline-derived CDR1 and CDR2 are SNHLY and FYNNEI. For the CDR3, the DNA is TGTGCCAGCAGTGTCGAGGTCCCCTACGAGCAGTACTTC. Amino acids: CASSVEVPYEQYF. Complete variable domain (other parts from reference TRBV2 and TRBJ2-7): EPEVTQTPSHQVTQMGQEVILRCVPISNHLYFYWYRQILGQKVEFLVSFYNNEISEKSEIFDDQFSVERPDGSNFTLKIRSTKLEDSAMYFCASSVEVPYEQYFGPGTRLTVT.

For the CDR3, the DNA is TGTGCCAGCAGCTTTAGCGGGGGGGCGGTAGAGACCCAGTACTTC. Protein sequence: CASSFSGGAVETQYF. The chain couples TRBV7-2 to TRBJ2-5; TRBD2 matches at 11 bases. This CDR3 contains 15 residues. CDR1 is SGHTA, CDR2 FQGNSA, per germline. J lost 4 bases, V lost 3 bases, and 4 bases had no gene match.

The CDR3, as DNA: TGTGCCAGCAGTGCCCCGTCTCGCGGTAGCTGGATTAGCAATCAGCCCCAGCATTTT. As protein: CASSAPSRGSWISNQPQHF. V usage is TRBV6-1 and J usage is TRBJ1-5; D ambiguous. V was clipped by 4 bases and J by 0 bases, with 22 bases between them. This CDR3 has 19 residues. In germline, CDR1 is MNHNS, CDR2 SASEGT.

The chain carries TRBV4-1 and TRBJ1-1; D unresolved. The CDR3 extends over 15 amino acids. Trimming took 3 bases from V and 0 from J, leaving 11 bases between them. Germline V lookup: CDR1 MGHRA, CDR2 YSYEKL. The CDR3 sequence: CASSQGLVLNTEAFF. DNA of the CDR3: TGCGCCAGCAGCCAGGGTCTGGTGTTGAACACTGAAGCTTTCTTT.

CDR3 residues: CASSRTGGPYNEQFF. CDR3 DNA sequence: TGTGCCAGCAGTCGGACAGGGGGACCCTACAATGAGCAGTTCTTC. The rearrangement uses TRBV6-5 and TRBJ2-1, with 10 nucleotides matching TRBD1. This CDR3 comprises 15 residues. Germline V gene data show CDR1 as MNHEY and CDR2 as SVGAGI. J gave up 2 bases and V 5 bases, and 3 bases lay outside the gene matches.

V gene TRBV6-1 combines with J gene TRBJ2-5; D gene unclear. V was shortened by 2 bases and J by 7 bases, with 8 bases between the two germline ends. The CDR3 is made up of 12 amino acids. Germline lookup yields CDR1 MNHNS and CDR2 SASEGT. The CDR3 sequence: CASSEFGMTQYF. CDR3 DNA sequence: TGTGCCAGCAGTGAATTTGGAATGACCCAGTACTTC.

The rearrangement links TRBV5-6 to TRBJ1-1; 7 bases align to TRBD1. Looked up from germline, CDR1 is SGHDT and CDR2 is YYEEEE. This CDR3 has 15 residues. J gave up 1 base and V 3 bases, and 6 bases lay outside the gene matches. As DNA, the CDR3 is TGTGCCAGCAGCTCTACAGGGGTGGGGAACACTGAAGCTTTCTTT. This encodes CASSSTGVGNTEAFF.

This chain links TRBV27 with TRBJ1-6; weak D call: TRBD1 (6 bases). CDR3 length: 15 amino acids. Per germline, CDR1 MNHEY and CDR2 SMNVEV (reference sequence). Trimming cost V 8 bases and J 7 bases, with 18 bases left between them. CDR3 in amino acids: CASRGQALPNSPLHF. CDR3 nucleotide sequence: TGTGCCAGCCGGGGACAAGCCCTACCGAATTCACCCCTCCACTTT.

The gene calls are TRBV5-1 and TRBJ2-3; 7 bases are shared with TRBD2. Germline assignment: CDR1 SGHRS and CDR2 YFSETQ. V shed 7 bases, J shed 0 bases, and the junction held 5 bases outside the gene matches. This CDR3 spans 14 amino acids. This CDR3 is CASGGDGSTDTQYF. The DNA for the CDR3 is TGCGCCAGCGGGGGGGACGGTAGCACAGATACGCAGTATTTT.

The chain recombines TRBV5-1 with TRBJ2-3; D not resolved. The CDR3 has 13 residues. Trimming removed 6 bases at V and 4 bases at J, with 12 bases between. Germline V gene sequence: CDR1 SGHRS, CDR2 YFSETQ. Here the CDR3 DNA reads TGCGCCAGCACTCACGCTGCGGCAGATACGCAGTATTTT. This codes for CASTHAAADTQYF.